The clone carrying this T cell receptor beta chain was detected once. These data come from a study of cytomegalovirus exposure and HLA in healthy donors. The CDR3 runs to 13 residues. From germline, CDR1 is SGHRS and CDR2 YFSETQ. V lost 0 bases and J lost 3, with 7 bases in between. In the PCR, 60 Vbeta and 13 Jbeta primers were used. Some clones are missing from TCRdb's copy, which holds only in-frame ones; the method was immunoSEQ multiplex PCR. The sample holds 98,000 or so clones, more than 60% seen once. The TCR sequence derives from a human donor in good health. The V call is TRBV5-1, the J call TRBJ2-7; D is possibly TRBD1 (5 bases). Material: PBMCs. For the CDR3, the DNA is TGCGCCAGCAGCTTGGAAGGGGTCTACGAGCAGTACTTC. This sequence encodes CASSLEGVYEQYF.